This T cell receptor beta chain is from a study of T cell repertoires in cytomegalovirus infection. Comment on this clonotype: No antigen is known for it.

The CDR3 has 19 amino acids. V shed 2 bases and J 3 bases; nucleotides not matched to a gene: 12. Germline CDR1 reads SGHVS; CDR2 reads FQNEAQ. TCRdb re-called the reads through MiXCR, storing one row per CDR3 protein. The sample carries about 55,000 distinct CDR3 sequences, over 15% recorded once. The sample in question was CD8+ T cells from cultured PBMCs, obtained from culture after CMV antigen stimulation. This receptor was obtained from a human donor in good health (CMV status not recorded). Some clones in this sample may be carry-over from other donors' samples. The rearrangement uses TRBV7-8 and TRBJ2-2; TRBD2 aligns across 10 bases. The CDR3 sequence is CASSLRNPAGGRDTGELFF. CDR3 DNA sequence: TGTGCCAGCAGCTTAAGAAATCCAGCGGGGGGGCGGGACACCGGGGAGCTGTTTTTT.